Listed below are T cell receptor beta chains from one sample, sequenced in a study of chemoradiotherapy in HPV16-positive cancers. Libraries were prepared by immunoSEQ multiplex PCR; TCRdb keeps only in-frame clonotypes and omits some of them. Here the sample spans some 12,000 clones, around 90% being singletons. The specimen was collected from a patient who underwent chemoradiotherapy. The receptors were sampled from a human donor with HPV-associated anogenital cancer. The CDR3 runs from the conserved cysteine through the conserved F or W. Fields, in order: D gene, J gene, clone size, V gene, CDR3 protein, CDR3 DNA. The D gene is left open where the match is weak. A row's size may be missing; if present it is once, few, many or a size class.

D: TRBD1; J: TRBJ1-2; size: NA; V: TRBV5-1; CDR3: CASSSDFDRGYNYGYTF; DNA: TGCGCCAGCAGCTCCGACTTTGACAGGGGCTATAACTATGGCTACACCTTC
D: NA; J: TRBJ1-2; size: once; V: TRBV30; CDR3: CGPGTYGYTF; DNA: TGTGGCCCGGGGACCTATGGCTACACCTTC
D: TRBD1; J: TRBJ1-1; size: once; V: TRBV19; CDR3: CASSIARFAGQAEAFF; DNA: TGTGCCAGTAGTATAGCCAGGTTCGCGGGACAGGCTGAAGCTTTCTTT
D: NA; J: TRBJ2-1; size: NA; V: TRBV6-1; CDR3: CASSEPNEQFF; DNA: TGTGCCAGCAGCGAACCGAATGAACAGTTCTTC
D: TRBD2; J: TRBJ2-7; size: NA; V: TRBV6-1; CDR3: CASREPGLAGVGSKFEQYF; DNA: TGTGCCAGCAGGGAACCTGGACTAGCGGGAGTCGGATCTAAATTCGAGCAGTACTTC
D: TRBD2; J: TRBJ2-7; size: NA; V: TRBV10-1; CDR3: CASILSGGCYEQYF; DNA: TGCGCCAGCATTCTTAGCGGGGGTTGTTACGAGCAGTACTTC
D: TRBD1; J: TRBJ1-3; size: NA; V: TRBV19; CDR3: CASTDNRGLSGNTIYF; DNA: TGTGCCAGTACTGACAACAGGGGACTCTCTGGAAACACCATATATTTT
D: TRBD2; J: TRBJ2-2; size: NA; V: TRBV4-1; CDR3: CASSQVVRLAVNTGELFF; DNA: TGCGCCAGCAGCCAAGTTGTCCGACTAGCGGTAAACACCGGGGAGCTGTTTTTT
D: NA; J: TRBJ1-5; size: NA; V: TRBV19; CDR3: CASSTGTLSPPQHF; DNA: TGTGCCAGTAGTACGGGGACTCTGAGCCCGCCCCAGCATTTT
D: TRBD2; J: TRBJ2-3; size: NA; V: TRBV5-4; CDR3: CASSTGGTSGRYTQYF; DNA: TGTGCCAGCAGTACCGGAGGGACTAGCGGGAGATATACGCAGTATTTT
D: NA; J: TRBJ2-1; size: NA; V: TRBV25-1; CDR3: CATSLGPYNEQFF; DNA: TGTGCCACTTCACTCGGACCTTACAATGAGCAGTTCTTC
D: NA; J: TRBJ1-2; size: once; V: TRBV7-9; CDR3: CASSFLFDDGNRRTF; DNA: TGTGCCAGCAGCTTTCTGTTCGACGACGGGAACCGAAGGACCTTC
D: TRBD2; J: TRBJ2-1; size: NA; V: TRBV7-3; CDR3: CASSSLAGGYNEQFF; DNA: TGTGCCAGCAGCTCCCTAGCGGGGGGGTACAATGAGCAGTTCTTC
D: TRBD1; J: TRBJ2-2; size: NA; V: TRBV28; CDR3: CASSGQENTGELFF; DNA: TGTGCCAGCAGTGGACAGGAGAACACCGGGGAGCTGTTTTTT
D: NA; J: TRBJ2-7; size: NA; V: TRBV7-2; CDR3: CASSLAGSHEQYF; DNA: TGTGCCAGCAGCTTAGCAGGGTCCCACGAGCAGTACTTC
D: TRBD1; J: TRBJ1-2; size: NA; V: TRBV5-1; CDR3: CASSHRQGGYTF; DNA: TGCGCCAGCAGCCACCGACAGGGCGGCTACACCTTC
D: NA; J: TRBJ1-1; size: once; V: TRBV5-4; CDR3: CASSSLRENTEAFF; DNA: TGTGCCAGCAGCTCCCTCAGAGAGAACACTGAAGCTTTCTTT